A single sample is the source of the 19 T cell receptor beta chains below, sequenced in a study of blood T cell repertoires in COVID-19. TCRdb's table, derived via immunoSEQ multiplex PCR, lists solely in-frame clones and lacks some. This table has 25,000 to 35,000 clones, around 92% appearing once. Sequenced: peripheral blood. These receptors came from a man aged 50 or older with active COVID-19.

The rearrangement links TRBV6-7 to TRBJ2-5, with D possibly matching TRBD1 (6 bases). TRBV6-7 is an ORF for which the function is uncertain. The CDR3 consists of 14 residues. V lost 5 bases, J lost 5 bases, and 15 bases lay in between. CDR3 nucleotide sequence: TGTGCCAGCAGTCCCCGAGGGGGTGGGGAGACCCAGTACTTC. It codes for CASSPRGGGETQYF.

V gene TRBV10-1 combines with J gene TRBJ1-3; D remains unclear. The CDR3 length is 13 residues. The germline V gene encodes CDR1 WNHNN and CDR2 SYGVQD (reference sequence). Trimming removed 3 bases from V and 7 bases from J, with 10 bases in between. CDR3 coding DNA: TGCGCCAGCAGTGATGCGACCAGGAACACCATATATTTT. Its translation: CASSDATRNTIYF.

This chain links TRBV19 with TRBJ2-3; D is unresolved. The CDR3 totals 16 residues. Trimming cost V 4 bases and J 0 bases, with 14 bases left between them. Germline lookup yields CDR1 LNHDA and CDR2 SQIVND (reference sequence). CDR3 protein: CASSSHVLASTDTQYF. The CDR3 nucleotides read TGTGCCAGTAGTAGTCATGTTTTGGCTAGCACAGATACGCAGTATTTT.

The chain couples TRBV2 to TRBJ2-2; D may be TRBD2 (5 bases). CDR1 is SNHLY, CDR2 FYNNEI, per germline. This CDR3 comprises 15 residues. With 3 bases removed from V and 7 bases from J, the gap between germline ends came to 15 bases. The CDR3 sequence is CASSDRGPPGGELFF. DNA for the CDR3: TGTGCCAGCAGTGATCGCGGGCCTCCGGGCGGGGAGCTGTTTTTT.

The CDR3, as DNA: TGTGCAAGTCGCTTAGCGCCGGGACTAGCGGTCCACTCTGGGGCCAACGTCCTGACTTTC. Translated, it gives CASRLAPGLAVHSGANVLTF. This chain joins TRBV12-2 and TRBJ2-6; TRBD2, the table's D call, lacks a check against the DNA. TRBV12-2 is labeled a pseudogene. The CDR3 runs to 20 residues.

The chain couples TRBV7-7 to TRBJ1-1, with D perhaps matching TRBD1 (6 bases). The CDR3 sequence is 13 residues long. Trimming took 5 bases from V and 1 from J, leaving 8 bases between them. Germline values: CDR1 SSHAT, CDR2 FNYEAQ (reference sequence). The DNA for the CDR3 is TGTGCCAGCAGCCGGGACACGAACACTGAAGCTTTCTTT. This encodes CASSRDTNTEAFF.

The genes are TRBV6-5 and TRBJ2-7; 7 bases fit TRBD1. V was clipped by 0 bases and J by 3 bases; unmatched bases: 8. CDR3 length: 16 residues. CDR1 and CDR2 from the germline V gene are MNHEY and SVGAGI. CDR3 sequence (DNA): TGTGCCAGCAGTTACTCGACGGGACAGAAAGACTACGAGCAGTACTTC. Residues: CASSYSTGQKDYEQYF.

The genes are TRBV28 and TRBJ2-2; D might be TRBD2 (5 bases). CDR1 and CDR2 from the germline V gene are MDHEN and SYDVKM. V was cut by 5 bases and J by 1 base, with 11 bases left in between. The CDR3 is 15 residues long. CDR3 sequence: CASSTPGGNTGELFF. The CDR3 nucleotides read TGTGCCAGCAGTACTCCCGGAGGGAACACCGGGGAGCTGTTTTTT.

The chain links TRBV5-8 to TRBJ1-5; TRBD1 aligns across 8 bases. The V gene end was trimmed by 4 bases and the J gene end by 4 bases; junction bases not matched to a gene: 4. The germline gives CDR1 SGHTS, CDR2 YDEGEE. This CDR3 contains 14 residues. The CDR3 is CASSPRTGNQPQHF. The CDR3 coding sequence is TGTGCCAGCAGCCCGCGGACAGGGAATCAGCCCCAGCATTTT.

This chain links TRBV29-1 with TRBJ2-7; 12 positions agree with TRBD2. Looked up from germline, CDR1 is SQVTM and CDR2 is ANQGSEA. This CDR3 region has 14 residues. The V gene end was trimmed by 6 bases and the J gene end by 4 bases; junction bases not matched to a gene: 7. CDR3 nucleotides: TGCAGCGTCGAACAGACTAGCGGGGGTTACGAGCAGTACTTC. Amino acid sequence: CSVEQTSGGYEQYF.

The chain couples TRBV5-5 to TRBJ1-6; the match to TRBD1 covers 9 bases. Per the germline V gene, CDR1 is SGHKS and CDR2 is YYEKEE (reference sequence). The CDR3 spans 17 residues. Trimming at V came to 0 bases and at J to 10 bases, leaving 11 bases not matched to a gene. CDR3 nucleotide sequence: TGTGCCAGCAGCTTGGTAGCTGGGACAGGGAAAGGCTCACCCCTCCACTTT. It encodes CASSLVAGTGKGSPLHF.

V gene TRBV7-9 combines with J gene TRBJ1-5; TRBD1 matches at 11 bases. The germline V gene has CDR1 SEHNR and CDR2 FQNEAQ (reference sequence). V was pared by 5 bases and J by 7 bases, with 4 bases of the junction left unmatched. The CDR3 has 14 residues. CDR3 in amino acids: CASSPGTGGQPQHF. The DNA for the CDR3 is TGTGCCAGCAGCCCCGGGACAGGGGGACAGCCCCAGCATTTT.

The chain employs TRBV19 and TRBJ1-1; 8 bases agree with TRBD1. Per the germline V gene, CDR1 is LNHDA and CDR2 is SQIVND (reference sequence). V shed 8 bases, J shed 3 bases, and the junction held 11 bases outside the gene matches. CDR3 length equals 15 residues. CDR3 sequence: CASLTGDALDTEAFF. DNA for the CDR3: TGTGCCAGTCTGACAGGGGACGCTTTGGACACTGAAGCTTTCTTT.

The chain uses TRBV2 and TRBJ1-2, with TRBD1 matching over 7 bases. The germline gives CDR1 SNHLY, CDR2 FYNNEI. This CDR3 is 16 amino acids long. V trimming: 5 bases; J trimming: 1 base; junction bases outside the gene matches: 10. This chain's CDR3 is CASSSTTGSYNYGYTF. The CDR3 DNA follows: TGTGCCAGCAGTTCTACGACAGGGAGCTATAACTATGGCTACACCTTC.

The CDR3 DNA reads as TGTGCCAGTAGCTCGGACATCCGGAATCAGCCCCAGCATTTT. Translation: CASSSDIRNQPQHF. The gene calls are TRBV19 and TRBJ1-5; the D gene is possibly TRBD1 (5 bases). Germline V gives CDR1 LNHDA, CDR2 SQIVND (reference sequence). The V and J ends lost 6 bases and 4 bases respectively, with 13 bases between them. The CDR3 covers 14 residues.

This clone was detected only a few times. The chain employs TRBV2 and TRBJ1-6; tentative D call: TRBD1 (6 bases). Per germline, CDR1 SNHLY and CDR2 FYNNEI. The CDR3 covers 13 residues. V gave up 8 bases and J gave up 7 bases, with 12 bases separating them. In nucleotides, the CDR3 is TGTGCCAGCCAACAGGGTATCAATTCACCCCTCCACTTT. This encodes CASQQGINSPLHF.

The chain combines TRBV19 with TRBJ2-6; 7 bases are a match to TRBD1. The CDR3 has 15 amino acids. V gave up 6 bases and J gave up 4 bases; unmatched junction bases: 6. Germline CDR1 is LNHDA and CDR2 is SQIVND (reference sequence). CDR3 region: CASRPQGTGANVLTF. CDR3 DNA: TGTGCCAGTAGGCCACAGGGGACCGGGGCCAACGTCCTGACTTTC.

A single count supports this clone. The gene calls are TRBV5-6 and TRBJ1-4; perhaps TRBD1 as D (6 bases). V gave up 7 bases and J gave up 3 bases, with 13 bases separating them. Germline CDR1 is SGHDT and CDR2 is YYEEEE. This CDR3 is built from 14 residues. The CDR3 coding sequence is TGTGCCAGCGGACGGACAGAAGCTAATGAAAAACTGTTTTTT. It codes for CASGRTEANEKLFF.

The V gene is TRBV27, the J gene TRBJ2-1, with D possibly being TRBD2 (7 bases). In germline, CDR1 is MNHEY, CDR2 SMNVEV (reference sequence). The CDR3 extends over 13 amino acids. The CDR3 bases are TGTCAGTCCGGGGGGCCTTTGAGTAATGAGCAGTTCTTC. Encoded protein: CQSGGPLSNEQFF.